The text below deals with one T cell receptor (beta chain). Its antigen remains unidentified. Assay used: immunoSEQ multiplex PCR; TCRdb lists only in-frame clones, some missing. This sample has tens of thousands of clones, with about 86% found just once. The data stem from a study of OX40 agonist ivuxolimab in advanced cancers. Study-level background: Prior therapy, whether anti-PD-1, anti-PD-L1 or anti-CTLA-4, was allowed, and 30% to 40% had some. Study-wide results and caveats: Within 6 weeks, CD4+ and CD8+ blood T cells expanded clonally at 0.1 to 3.0 mg/kg. Not determined was the antigen specificity of the expanded peripheral T cells.

V lost 4 bases to trimming and J lost 4 bases; unmatched junction nucleotides: 1. This CDR3 spans 13 amino acids. Germline V gene data show CDR1 as SGHRS and CDR2 as YFSETQ. The sample in question was CD4+ or CD8+ T cells sorted from blood, obtained in a trial of the OX40 agonist ivuxolimab. The chain couples TRBV5-1 to TRBJ1-3, with 8 positions matching TRBD1. The sequence was collected from an adult with an advanced solid tumor such as melanoma, head and neck, liver or kidney cancer. Written as DNA, the CDR3 is TGCGCCAGCAGCCAGGGGGCGGGAAACACCATATATTTT. It translates to CASSQGAGNTIYF.